This T cell receptor beta chain was sequenced in a study of blood T cell repertoires in COVID-19. On the study more broadly: There were acute and convalescent COVID-19 samples, and they came from the United States, Italy and Spain. T cells, B-cell-depleted T cells, or PBMCs supplied cDNA or gDNA.

Clones were sequenced by immunoSEQ multiplex PCR, and TCRdb holds only the in-frame ones, with some missing. The sample lists 200,000 or so clones; 88% were seen once. The participants were between about 18 and 95 years old and came from about two dozen US areas. Within 2 weeks of study entry, exposed participants had contacted a PCR-confirmed or clinician-diagnosed COVID-19 case. The V end was cut by 0 bases, the J end by 3 bases, with 9 bases between. CDR3 length equals 15 residues. Per germline, CDR1 SGHTA and CDR2 FQGNSA. V is TRBV7-2 and J is TRBJ1-5; a weak D match, TRBD1 (6 bases). The sample consisted of PBMCs or T cells enriched from blood (not recorded which). This TCR derives from a woman in her 30s who had been exposed to COVID-19. CDR3 protein: CASSLAGGFNQPQHF. CDR3 DNA: TGTGCCAGCAGCTTAGCAGGGGGATTCAATCAGCCCCAGCATTTT.